This TCR beta chain stems from a study of T cells expressing NK-cell markers. Study overall: It was sorted CD3+CD56-NKG2C+, CD3+CD56+NKG2C- and CD3+CD56+NKG2C+ T cells that provided the TCR beta repertoires. Seropositivity for HCMV was found in most of the eight sequenced donors, with one seronegative.

A remark on this clonotype: As yet, its antigen is unknown.

Researchers built TCR beta cDNA using 5'RACE template switching with UMIs. TCRdb re-called the 5' RACE reads and shows each CDR3 protein once, DNA omitted. This repertoire includes more than 250,000 distinct CDR3 sequences. CDR3 size: 16 residues. Germline lookup yields CDR1 SGHAT and CDR2 FQNNGV. Study-wide results and limits: Dominant NKG2C+ clonotypes were found to form about 1.0-7.5% of CD8+ T cells in about six donors.

The sequenced sample was blood T cells: a sorted CD56 or NKG2C T cell subset, CD4+ or CD8+ T cells, or bulk PBMC T cells (not recorded which). The chain employs TRBV11-2 and TRBJ2-5; absent DNA, TCRdb's TRBD2 call cannot be checked. This clonotype was obtained from a man younger than 30 in good health. This CDR3 reads CASRTGAGGPGETQYF.